The entry below describes one T cell receptor beta chain. The authors' processing: Quantification of nucleated cells was approximated via reference gene primer amplification. Profiled with immunoSEQ multiplex PCR; TCRdb holds only in-frame clones, not every one. V and J calls and clone size are those listed in that table; D and trimming were worked out from the DNA. Among tens of thousands of clones, about 91% were seen once, and the ten largest hold about an eighth. This sample is drawn from a study of blood T cell repertoires in COVID-19. Sequencing input: peripheral blood. This sequence originates from a human donor with active COVID-19. The donor label of this sample is uncertain.

CDR3 DNA: TGTGCCAGCAGCCTATCGGGACAGCTGACAGATACGCAGTATTTT. Protein: CASSLSGQLTDTQYF. The chain is built from TRBV13 and TRBJ2-3; 7 nucleotides line up with TRBD1. Germline CDR1 is PRHDT and CDR2 is FYEKMQ (reference sequence). The ends lost 5 bases at V and 3 bases at J; junction bases unmatched: 8. This CDR3 spans 15 amino acids. The full variable domain, its missing parts supplied by reference TRBV13 and TRBJ2-3, is AAGVIQSPRHLIKEKRETATLKCYPIPRHDTVYWYQQGPGQDPQFLISFYEKMQSDKGSIPDRFSAQQFSDYHSELNMSSLELGDSALYFCASSLSGQLTDTQYFGPGTRLTVL.